This T cell receptor (beta chain) was captured in a study of T cells in Graves' hyperthyroidism and ophthalmopathy. On the study more broadly: Once the initial diagnosis was made, peripheral blood was obtained before any treatment.

Notes on the study in general: Most clonotypes expanded in thyroid above 0.001 were likewise present in blood.

Trimming pared 2 bases from V and 5 bases from J, leaving 15 bases between. Germline CDR1 MNHEY, CDR2 SVGAGI. CDR3 length: 15 residues. Diagnosis relied on clinical symptoms, serum thyroxine and TRAb, thyroid ultrasound and orbital computed tomography. This clonotype was found many times. The antigen is undetermined. Amplification of TCR beta CDR3 regions was performed using RNA transcripts as template. The HTBI primer set drove a first-round RT-PCR of the TCR CDR3. TCRdb re-called the multiplex PCR reads through MiXCR, storing one row per CDR3 protein. The table has hundreds of thousands of distinct CDR3 sequences, about 13% seen once.

The sequencing input was blood. This sequence was found in a woman in her late teens or twenties with Graves' hyperthyroidism. The rearrangement links TRBV6-5 to TRBJ1-1; D gene unclear. The CDR3 sequence: CASSYMTSHPTEAFF. The CDR3 DNA reads TGTGCCAGCAGTTACATGACATCCCATCCGACTGAAGCTTTCTTT.